Below, 23 T cell receptor beta chains from the same sample are listed, as sequenced in a study of cytomegalovirus exposure and HLA in healthy donors. The study ran its PCR with 60 Vbeta and 13 Jbeta primers. Measured with immunoSEQ multiplex PCR; TCRdb has only the in-frame clones, and not every one. The sample has about 120,000 clones, over 75% seen once. Sequencing was performed on PBMCs. The receptors here all came from a human donor in good health.

V is TRBV28 and J is TRBJ2-5, with 15 bases identical to TRBD2. Trimming at V came to 5 bases and at J to 11 bases, leaving 18 bases not matched to a gene. Germline V gene lookup returns CDR1 MDHEN and CDR2 SYDVKM. The CDR3 covers 18 residues. The CDR3 region has the DNA TGTGCCAGCAGTGGCGGGACTAGCGGGAGGCCCCTTCCGGGGGAGCAGTACTTC. Protein product: CASSGGTSGRPLPGEQYF.

This clone appeared a few times. The chain has TRBV15 and TRBJ1-5; the D gene is possibly TRBD1 (6 bases). Trimming removed 2 bases at V and 1 base at J, with 15 bases between. The CDR3 sequence is 17 residues long. CDR1 and CDR2 from the germline V gene are LNHNV and YYDKDF (reference sequence). CDR3 amino acids: CATSRTPGGASNQPQHF. CDR3 DNA: TGTGCCACCAGCAGAACGCCCGGGGGGGCAAGCAATCAGCCCCAGCATTTT.

CDR3 amino acids: CASSIGPGTEAFF. CDR3 bases: TGTGCCAGTAGTATAGGGCCTGGCACTGAAGCTTTCTTT. This sequence joins TRBV19 and TRBJ1-1; no reliable D call. V was cut by 1 base and J by 4 bases, with 7 bases left in between. Germline V lookup: CDR1 LNHDA, CDR2 SQIVND (reference sequence). There are 13 residues in the CDR3.

This clone was detected only a few times. The chain uses TRBV6-4 and TRBJ2-3, with 10 nucleotides matching TRBD1. The germline V gene has CDR1 MRHNA and CDR2 SNTAGT. The CDR3 contains 14 residues. V dropped 6 bases and J dropped 1; count of bases not matched to a gene: 1. CDR3 sequence reads: CASSGTGGTDTQYF. CDR3 coding DNA: TGTGCCAGCAGCGGGACAGGGGGCACAGATACGCAGTATTTT.

CDR3 coding DNA: TGTGCCAGTAGGCCTGACAGGGGACTAAACACTGAAGCTTTCTTT. Translating gives CASRPDRGLNTEAFF. V usage is TRBV19 and J usage is TRBJ1-1, with 8 bases matching TRBD1. The CDR3 loop spans 15 amino acids. Per germline, CDR1 LNHDA and CDR2 SQIVND (reference sequence). The junction had 8 bases not matched to a gene; V was cut back by 6 bases and J by 2 bases.

This sequence joins TRBV7-6 and TRBJ2-2, with D perhaps matching TRBD2 (5 bases). Trimming shortened V by 1 base and J by 4 bases, and 10 bases separated the two germline ends. CDR1 SGHVS and CDR2 FNYEAQ come from the germline V gene. The CDR3 runs to 15 residues. The CDR3 DNA reads TGTGCCAGCAGCTTAGTGAGCGGCCCCACCGGGGAGCTGTTTTTT. Translated, it gives CASSLVSGPTGELFF. Filled out from reference TRBV7-6 and TRBJ2-2, the complete variable domain reads GAGVSQSPRYKVTKRGQDVALRCDPISGHVSLYWYRQALGQGPEFLTYFNYEAQQDKSGLPNDRFSAERPEGSISTLTIQRTEQRDSAMYRCASSLVSGPTGELFFGEGSRLTVL.

In its sample, this clone was seen a few times. The chain recombines TRBV4-2 with TRBJ2-3, with TRBD2 identical over 16 bases. In germline, CDR1 is LGHNA, CDR2 YNFKEQ. The CDR3 is 20 residues long. V trimming: 0 bases; J trimming: 2 bases; junction bases outside the gene matches: 8. The CDR3 spells CASSQEVAGLAGGYTDTQYF. CDR3 coding DNA: TGTGCCAGCAGCCAAGAAGTCGCGGGACTAGCGGGAGGGTACACAGATACGCAGTATTTT.

The chain carries TRBV11-2 and TRBJ2-5, with 15 bases lining up with TRBD2. V shed 5 bases and J 5 bases; nucleotides not matched to a gene: 6. The CDR3 covers 16 residues. Germline CDR1 reads SGHAT; CDR2 reads FQNNGV. In DNA form, the CDR3 reads TGTGCCAGCAGCGCTGGACTAGCGGGAGGGTACGAGACCCAGTACTTC. Protein: CASSAGLAGGYETQYF.

The chain employs TRBV6-1 and TRBJ1-5; TRBD1 might be the D (6 bases). Germline CDR1 reads MNHNS; CDR2 reads SASEGT. The V end lost 6 bases, the J end lost 4 bases, and 16 bases lay between the germline ends. CDR3 length equals 15 residues. The CDR3 bases are TGTGCCAGCAGGGCCGGACAGATCACTAATCAGCCCCAGCATTTT. This codes for CASRAGQITNQPQHF.

J is TRBJ1-6 and V is TRBV30, with 10 bases lining up with TRBD1. The J segment lost 9 bases and the V segment lost 8 bases, leaving 7 bases of the junction unmatched. Germline V gives CDR1 GTSNPN, CDR2 SVGIG (reference sequence). This CDR3 is 13 amino acids long. The CDR3 DNA reads TGTGCCGGGGCCGGACAGGGGGTTTCACCCCTCCACTTT. It codes for CAGAGQGVSPLHF.

In DNA form, the CDR3 reads TGTGCCAGCACCCTCCTCCCGGGACAGGGGCCCTACGAGCAGTACTTC. Translated: CASTLLPGQGPYEQYF. The chain links TRBV28 to TRBJ2-7; 10 bases fit TRBD1. The V gene's germline CDR1 is MDHEN and CDR2 SYDVKM. Trimming removed 7 bases from V and 2 bases from J; junction bases left unmatched: 11. The CDR3 length is 16 residues.

The genes are TRBV4-2 and TRBJ2-7, with 8 bases lining up with TRBD1. Germline CDR1 LGHNA, CDR2 YNFKEQ. V lost 1 base to trimming and J lost 0 bases; unmatched junction nucleotides: 23. The CDR3 totals 22 residues. For the CDR3, the DNA is TGTGCCAGCAGCCAAGTAACCTTAGGAGGCAGGGGGCGAACCCGACTCTCCTACGAGCAGTACTTC. Its protein is CASSQVTLGGRGRTRLSYEQYF.

The count of this clone is one. J is TRBJ2-1 and V is TRBV5-8; TRBD2 agrees at 9 bases. This CDR3 is 16 amino acids long. V trimming: 3 bases; J trimming: 8 bases; junction bases outside the gene matches: 12. In germline, CDR1 is SGHTS, CDR2 YDEGEE. The CDR3 here is CASSSAGSSGSYEQFF. The CDR3 DNA follows: TGTGCCAGCAGCTCGGCGGGGAGTAGCGGGAGCTATGAGCAGTTCTTC.

The chain joins TRBV18 to TRBJ2-2, with TRBD2 identical over 11 bases. V dropped 3 bases and J dropped 5; count of bases not matched to a gene: 11. Germline-derived CDR1 and CDR2 are KGHSH and LQKENI. The CDR3 is 18 amino acids. The CDR3 bases are TGTGCCAGCTCACCGTTCGGAACTAGCGGGAGTTTTACCGGGGAGCTGTTTTTT. Translating it yields CASSPFGTSGSFTGELFF.

V usage is TRBV2 and J usage is TRBJ1-2; D is undetermined. CDR1 and CDR2 from the germline V gene are SNHLY and FYNNEI. Trimming took 8 bases from V and 6 from J, leaving 16 bases between them. The CDR3 loop spans 13 amino acids. CDR3 region: CASVGGSLDGYTF. CDR3 sequence (DNA): TGTGCCAGCGTCGGAGGCAGTTTGGATGGCTACACCTTC. Supplemented by reference TRBV2 and TRBJ1-2, the full variable domain reads EPEVTQTPSHQVTQMGQEVILRCVPISNHLYFYWYRQILGQKVEFLVSFYNNEISEKSEIFDDQFSVERPDGSNFTLKIRSTKLEDSAMYFCASVGGSLDGYTFGSGTRLTVV.

A single count supports this clone. V gene TRBV6-5 combines with J gene TRBJ1-5; a weak D match, TRBD1 (5 bases). Per the germline V gene, CDR1 is MNHEY and CDR2 is SVGAGI. The CDR3 is made up of 13 amino acids. Trimming cost V 6 bases and J 5 bases, with 11 bases left between them. This CDR3 reads CASSPWGDQPQHF. The CDR3 DNA sequence: TGTGCCAGCAGCCCCTGGGGGGATCAGCCCCAGCATTTT.

The V and J genes are TRBV28 and TRBJ2-1, with a tentative D call TRBD1 (5 bases). V lost 6 bases to trimming and J lost 8 bases, with 17 bases between them. The CDR3 extends over 14 amino acids. Germline-derived CDR1 and CDR2 are MDHEN and SYDVKM. The DNA of the CDR3 is TGTGCCAGCAGCCAGGGTTTGATCCTCGATGAGCAGTTCTTC. As protein: CASSQGLILDEQFF.

The V gene is TRBV5-1, the J gene TRBJ2-7; 10 bases align to TRBD1. J was trimmed by 4 bases and V by 3 bases; bases with no gene match: 7. This CDR3 comprises 15 residues. Germline V gives CDR1 SGHRS, CDR2 YFSETQ. CDR3 region: CASSSGQGPKYEQYF. For the CDR3, the DNA is TGCGCCAGCAGCTCGGGACAGGGGCCTAAATACGAGCAGTACTTC.

The DNA of the CDR3 is TGCAGCGGTGTGCTCCAGGGTTGGCCCGGGGAGCTGTTTTTT. Amino acids: CSGVLQGWPGELFF. This sequence joins TRBV29-1 and TRBJ2-2, with a possible D match to TRBD1 (5 bases). CDR1 is SQVTM and CDR2 is ANQGSEA in the germline V gene. V was cut by 7 bases and J by 6 bases, with 18 bases left in between. This CDR3 contains 14 residues.

V is TRBV9 and J is TRBJ2-1, with 11 nucleotides matching TRBD2. Germline V gene sequence: CDR1 SGDLS, CDR2 YYNGEE. After removal of 3 bases from V and 8 bases from J, the junction contained 13 bases not matched to a gene. The length of the CDR3 is 17 residues. In DNA, the CDR3 is TGTGCCAGCAGCGAGGTTGGGGGTAGCGGGAGGGCCCATGAGCAGTTCTTC. It yields the protein CASSEVGGSGRAHEQFF.

This rearrangement joins TRBV30 to TRBJ2-3; weak D call: TRBD2 (6 bases). This CDR3 is 14 amino acids long. Trimming cost V 3 bases and J 1 base, with 11 bases left between them. Germline CDR1 and CDR2: GTSNPN and SVGIG (reference sequence). CDR3 loop: CAWSGGAGTDTQYF. Written as DNA, the CDR3 is TGTGCCTGGAGCGGCGGGGCAGGCACAGATACGCAGTATTTT. The full variable domain, rest sourced from reference TRBV30 and TRBJ2-3, is SQTIHQWPATLVQPVGSPLSLECTVEGTSNPNLYWYRQAAGRGLQLLFYSVGIGQISSEVPQNLSASRPQDRQFILSSKKLLLSDSGFYLCAWSGGAGTDTQYFGPGTRLTVL.

The rearrangement uses TRBV6-1 and TRBJ2-7; TRBD2 agrees at 11 bases. The trim removed 2 bases at V and 5 bases at J, leaving 11 bases unmatched. From germline, CDR1 is MNHNS and CDR2 SASEGT. The CDR3 covers 17 residues. DNA for the CDR3: TGTGCCAGCAGTGAAACCCTACTAGCGGGAGAGTCCCACGAGCAGTACTTC. This sequence encodes CASSETLLAGESHEQYF.

This clone was observed once. The chain's CDR3 is CASSPGGGQYEQYF. Here the CDR3 DNA reads TGCGCCAGCAGCCCCGGCGGGGGGCAGTACGAGCAGTACTTC. The rearrangement uses TRBV5-1 and TRBJ2-7; TRBD2 agrees at 8 bases. Trimming cost V 4 bases and J 4 bases; bases outside gene matches: 7. Germline V gene lookup returns CDR1 SGHRS and CDR2 YFSETQ. This CDR3 comprises 14 residues.